What follows are 29 T cell receptor beta chains derived from one specimen sequenced in a study of beta chain features in type 1 diabetes. TCRB transcripts that were expressed got sequenced, as all of the isolated RNA had been reverse transcribed. Some clones are missing from TCRdb's copy, which holds only in-frame ones; the method was immunoSEQ multiplex PCR. The sample has about 250,000 clones, over 12% seen once. Sequenced sample: naive CD4+ T cells from blood. All receptors derive from a woman between 40 and 50 years old in good health.

The chain has TRBV9 and TRBJ1-5, with 7 bases identical to TRBD1. Germline V CDR1 and CDR2: SGDLS, YYNGEE. V trimming: 6 bases; J trimming: 6 bases; junction bases outside the gene matches: 9. The CDR3 spans 14 residues. The CDR3 loop is CASNQGVVGQPQHF. CDR3 coding DNA: TGTGCCAGCAACCAGGGGGTGGTTGGTCAGCCCCAGCATTTT.

This clone was seen a handful of times. This chain uses TRBV5-1 with TRBJ2-7, with 12 bases identical to TRBD2. This CDR3 is built from 17 residues. CDR1 is SGHRS and CDR2 is YFSETQ in the germline V gene. J was trimmed by 5 bases and V by 4 bases; bases with no gene match: 13. CDR3 DNA: TGCGCCAGCAGCGCCGACCCTAGCGGGGGGGTGTTAAACGAGCAGTACTTC. As protein: CASSADPSGGVLNEQYF.

The V call is TRBV27, the J call TRBJ1-4; 9 bases are shared with TRBD1. Germline V gene data show CDR1 as MNHEY and CDR2 as SMNVEV (reference sequence). The V and J ends lost 4 bases and 8 bases, in that order; junction bases with no gene match: 8. This CDR3 region has 15 residues. In DNA, the CDR3 is TGTGCCAGCAGTTCCGCCCGACAGGGGGGCGAAAAACTGTTTTTT. It yields the protein CASSSARQGGEKLFF.

Only a few counts were recorded for this clone. The chain carries TRBV6-6 and TRBJ1-1; no clear D gene. This CDR3 has 11 residues. Germline-derived CDR1 and CDR2 are MNHNY and SVGAGI (reference sequence). Trimming removed 4 bases at V and 5 bases at J, with 5 bases between. CDR3 nucleotide sequence: TGTGCCAGCAGTTTTCAAACTGAAGCTTTCTTT. This sequence encodes CASSFQTEAFF.

This clone came up a few times. V usage is TRBV7-2 and J usage is TRBJ2-1, with TRBD2 matching over 9 bases. V lost 2 bases, J lost 7 bases, and 3 bases stayed unmatched. Germline assignment: CDR1 SGHTA and CDR2 FQGNSA. This CDR3 is built from 14 residues. This chain's CDR3 is CASSLLAGDNEQFF. In nucleotides, the CDR3 is TGTGCCAGCAGCTTATTAGCGGGGGATAATGAGCAGTTCTTC.

This chain joins TRBV19 and TRBJ2-7, with 7 bases aligning to TRBD1. The V gene's germline CDR1 is LNHDA and CDR2 SQIVND (reference sequence). This CDR3 spans 14 amino acids. With 5 bases clipped from V and 9 bases from J, the junction kept 13 bases outside the gene matches. CDR3 bases: TGTGCCAGTAGTGAAGCCGGGACAGCCTCCGTGCAGTACTTC. Amino acid sequence: CASSEAGTASVQYF. The whole variable domain, filled in from reference TRBV19 and TRBJ2-7, reads DGGITQSPKYLFRKEGQNVTLSCEQNLNHDAMYWYRQDPGQGLRLIYYSQIVNDFQKGDIAEGYSVSREKKESFPLTVTSAQKNPTAFYLCASSEAGTASVQYFGPGTRLTVT.

The V gene is TRBV10-3, the J gene TRBJ2-1, with 9 bases matching TRBD2. Per germline, CDR1 ENHRY and CDR2 SYGVKD. CDR3 length: 14 amino acids. With 2 bases clipped from V and 6 bases from J, the junction kept 2 bases outside the gene matches. The CDR3 DNA follows: TGTGCCATCAGTGAGGTGGGACTAGCCAATGAGCAGTTCTTC. Translation: CAISEVGLANEQFF.

This clone appeared once. This chain connects TRBV5-1 to TRBJ2-1, with D perhaps matching TRBD2 (6 bases). This CDR3 is built from 17 residues. The ends were cut back, 0 bases at V and 7 bases at J, with 20 bases in the middle. Germline V gives CDR1 SGHRS, CDR2 YFSETQ. DNA for the CDR3: TGCGCCAGCAGCTTGGCCGCCGGAGGGGTCCTCCCTAATGAGCAGTTCTTC. As protein: CASSLAAGGVLPNEQFF.

This clone was seen many times. The rearrangement joins TRBV5-6 to TRBJ2-1; 9 positions match TRBD2. Germline values: CDR1 SGHDT, CDR2 YYEEEE. Trimming removed 6 bases from V and 8 bases from J; junction bases left unmatched: 9. This CDR3 has 14 amino acids. CDR3 residues: CASIPGLANDEQFF. The DNA of the CDR3 is TGTGCCAGCATCCCGGGACTAGCTAACGATGAGCAGTTCTTC. Variable domain in full (rest from reference TRBV5-6 and TRBJ2-1): DAGVTQSPTHLIKTRGQQVTLRCSPKSGHDTVSWYQQALGQGPQFIFQYYEEEERQRGNFPDRFSGHQFPNYSSELNVNALLLGDSALYLCASIPGLANDEQFFGPGTRLTVL.

The table lists this clone with a count of one. The chain is built from TRBV21-1 and TRBJ2-1; TRBD2, the table's D call, lacks a check against the DNA. TRBV21-1 is an annotated pseudogene. This CDR3 contains 15 residues. The CDR3 spells CASSGAGASHNEQFF. Written as DNA, the CDR3 is TGTGCCAGCAGCGGAGCGGGGGCCTCCCACAATGAGCAGTTCTTC.

This clone was counted only a few times. This chain joins TRBV29-1 and TRBJ2-5, with TRBD2 as a possible D gene (6 bases). The CDR3 has 10 amino acids. Trimming shortened V by 6 bases and J by 5 bases, and 7 bases separated the two germline ends. Germline V gene data show CDR1 as SQVTM and CDR2 as ANQGSEA. The CDR3 reads CSVGGETQYF. CDR3 coding DNA: TGCAGCGTCGGAGGGGAGACCCAGTACTTC.

In this sample, this clone turned up a few times. This rearrangement joins TRBV5-5 to TRBJ2-5, with 7 bases that match TRBD2. J gave up 4 bases and V 4 bases, and 7 bases lay outside the gene matches. CDR3 length: 14 amino acids. Per the germline V gene, CDR1 is SGHKS and CDR2 is YYEKEE (reference sequence). CDR3 in amino acids: CASSLGLVGETQYF. In DNA form, the CDR3 reads TGTGCCAGCAGCCTAGGACTAGTGGGAGAGACCCAGTACTTC.

This chain joins TRBV5-1 and TRBJ2-1; D gene uncertain. Germline V gene data show CDR1 as SGHRS and CDR2 as YFSETQ. V was clipped by 0 bases and J by 9 bases, with 10 bases between them. The CDR3 totals 13 residues. The CDR3 nucleotides are TGCGCCAGCAGCTTGGGTCCCACCGGTGAGCAGTTCTTC. The encoded protein is CASSLGPTGEQFF.

This clone came up a few times. V usage is TRBV6-5 and J usage is TRBJ1-5; 7 nucleotides match TRBD1. V shed 7 bases and J 4 bases; nucleotides not matched to a gene: 7. The length of the CDR3 is 14 residues. CDR1 is MNHEY and CDR2 is SVGAGI in the germline V gene. Here the CDR3 reads CASKRDSLNQPQHF. The CDR3 nucleotides read TGTGCCAGCAAAAGGGACAGTTTAAATCAGCCCCAGCATTTT.

This chain links TRBV7-2 with TRBJ2-7; TRBD2 matches at 8 bases. The V segment lost 1 base and the J segment 1 base; nucleotides outside the gene matches: 6. This CDR3 comprises 16 residues. The germline gives CDR1 SGHTA, CDR2 FQGNSA. The DNA for the CDR3 is TGTGCCAGCAGCTTAGTCGGGGGGGCTTCGTCCTACGAGCAGTACTTC. Protein product: CASSLVGGASSYEQYF.

The V gene is TRBV7-6, the J gene TRBJ2-7, with 8 bases fitting TRBD2. Unmatched junction bases numbered 12, after V lost 1 base and J lost 7 bases. Germline CDR1 reads SGHVS; CDR2 reads FNYEAQ. The CDR3 has 16 residues. This CDR3 is CASSLVVAGGSGEQYF. The CDR3 DNA reads as TGTGCCAGCAGCTTAGTCGTGGCGGGGGGATCGGGGGAGCAGTACTTC.

This chain connects TRBV23-1 to TRBJ1-6; D is unresolved. TRBV23-1 is assigned to the ORF class and has an uncertain function. V gave up 0 bases and J gave up 11 bases, with 20 bases separating them. The CDR3 loop spans 17 amino acids. The chain's CDR3 is CASSQSNRDYVVPPLHF. As DNA, the CDR3 is TGCGCCAGCAGTCAATCAAACCGAGACTACGTTGTTCCACCCCTCCACTTT.

The gene calls are TRBV23-1 and TRBJ2-7, with 7 positions matching TRBD1. TRBV23-1 is an ORF; its function is uncertain. V was clipped by 4 bases and J by 6 bases; unmatched bases: 9. This CDR3 contains 14 residues. The CDR3 loop reads CASSPQGIDCEQYF. In DNA, the CDR3 is TGCGCCAGCAGTCCACAGGGGATAGATTGCGAGCAGTACTTC.

This clone was counted a few times. V is TRBV19 and J is TRBJ1-2; 7 nucleotides align to TRBD1. V lost 3 bases, J lost 4 bases, and 2 bases stayed unmatched. This CDR3 region has 13 residues. CDR1 and CDR2 (germline): LNHDA, SQIVND (reference sequence). The CDR3 nucleotides are TGTGCCAGTAGTATGGACAGGACCTATGGCTACACCTTC. This translates into CASSMDRTYGYTF.

This clone has more than one count but fewer than ten. The chain joins TRBV18 to TRBJ2-3, with unresolved D. V was cut by 4 bases and J by 2 bases, with 7 bases left in between. CDR1 and CDR2 from the germline V gene are KGHSH and LQKENI. The CDR3 sequence is 13 residues long. Here the CDR3 DNA reads TGTGCCAGCTCACTATACAACACAGATACGCAGTATTTT. Protein product: CASSLYNTDTQYF.

The rearrangement links TRBV5-1 to TRBJ2-5; unclear D gene. Germline V gives CDR1 SGHRS, CDR2 YFSETQ. The CDR3 is 14 residues long. The V end was cut by 4 bases, the J end by 3 bases, with 13 bases between. The CDR3 DNA sequence: TGCGCCAGCAGCCACCCCAACCAGGAAGAGACCCAGTACTTC. Residues: CASSHPNQEETQYF.

This clone was detected only a few times. The gene calls are TRBV7-2 and TRBJ2-7; a weak D match, TRBD2 (6 bases). The CDR3 runs to 17 residues. Germline CDR1 and CDR2: SGHTA and FQGNSA. V shed 5 bases and J shed 3 bases, with 23 bases lying between them. The CDR3 is CASSLLSGSLGLYEQYF. The CDR3, as DNA: TGTGCCAGCAGCCTACTAAGCGGGTCCCTTGGCCTCTACGAGCAGTACTTC.

The chain combines TRBV29-1 with TRBJ2-2, with 7 bases identical to TRBD2. CDR3 length equals 14 residues. Germline-derived CDR1 and CDR2 are SQVTM and ANQGSEA. Unmatched junction bases numbered 9, after V lost 7 bases and J lost 4 bases. The CDR3 spells CSAEKRGGTGELFF. The CDR3 DNA follows: TGCAGCGCGGAGAAGCGGGGAGGCACCGGGGAGCTGTTTTTT.

This clone appeared a few times. The V and J genes are TRBV2 and TRBJ2-7, with TRBD1 identical over 8 bases. With 1 base clipped from V and 4 bases from J, the junction kept 6 bases outside the gene matches. The V gene's germline CDR1 is SNHLY and CDR2 FYNNEI. This CDR3 spans 15 amino acids. Here the CDR3 reads CASSEGGQGAYEQYF. DNA of the CDR3: TGTGCCAGCAGTGAAGGAGGTCAGGGGGCTTACGAGCAGTACTTC.

The rearrangement uses TRBV7-9 and TRBJ2-7; D is ambiguous. Germline values: CDR1 SEHNR, CDR2 FQNEAQ (reference sequence). The V end was cut by 1 base, the J end by 2 bases, with 9 bases between. This CDR3 is 14 amino acids long. The CDR3 nucleotides are TGTGCCAGCAGCTTAGGGGCGCTGACCTACGAGCAGTACTTC. Translated: CASSLGALTYEQYF.

This clone has only a few counts. The chain employs TRBV4-3 and TRBJ2-2; 10 nucleotides line up with TRBD2. Germline V lookup: CDR1 LGHNA, CDR2 YSLEER. This CDR3 has 18 amino acids. J lost 4 bases, V lost 3 bases, and 11 bases had no gene match. The CDR3 is CASSQPSALAGATGELFF. The CDR3 coding sequence is TGCGCCAGCAGCCAGCCCTCAGCCCTAGCGGGGGCCACCGGGGAGCTGTTTTTT.

J is TRBJ2-5 and V is TRBV6-5, with TRBD1 matching 9 bases. Germline V gene lookup returns CDR1 MNHEY and CDR2 SVGAGI. Trimming took 6 bases from V and 4 from J; bases not matched to a gene: 9. The length of the CDR3 is 15 residues. The CDR3 is CASRTTGGIRETQYF. CDR3 coding DNA: TGTGCCAGCAGAACGACAGGGGGGATCCGAGAGACCCAGTACTTC.

This clone was recorded a few times. The chain links TRBV19 to TRBJ1-1; D remains ambiguous. V dropped 2 bases and J dropped 3 bases, with 7 bases sitting between them. The CDR3 runs to 13 residues. Germline lookup yields CDR1 LNHDA and CDR2 SQIVND (reference sequence). CDR3 bases: TGTGCCAGTAGTATAACCAGGTACACTGAAGCTTTCTTT. It yields the protein CASSITRYTEAFF.

This clone was counted a few times. The rearrangement joins TRBV25-1 to TRBJ2-3; 10 bases are a match to TRBD1. CDR1 and CDR2 (germline): MGHDK, SYGVNS. The CDR3 is 17 amino acids. The ends lost 5 bases at V and 4 bases at J; junction bases unmatched: 12. CDR3 sequence: CASSRPPGQGLADTQYF. The CDR3 DNA sequence: TGTGCCAGCAGTCGCCCTCCGGGACAGGGGTTGGCAGATACGCAGTATTTT. Combining the CDR3 with reference TRBV25-1 and TRBJ2-3 gives the whole variable domain EADIYQTPRYLVIGTGKKITLECSQTMGHDKMYWYQQDPGMELHLIHYSYGVNSTEKGDLSSESTVSRIRTEHFPLTLESARPSHTSQYLCASSRPPGQGLADTQYFGPGTRLTVL.